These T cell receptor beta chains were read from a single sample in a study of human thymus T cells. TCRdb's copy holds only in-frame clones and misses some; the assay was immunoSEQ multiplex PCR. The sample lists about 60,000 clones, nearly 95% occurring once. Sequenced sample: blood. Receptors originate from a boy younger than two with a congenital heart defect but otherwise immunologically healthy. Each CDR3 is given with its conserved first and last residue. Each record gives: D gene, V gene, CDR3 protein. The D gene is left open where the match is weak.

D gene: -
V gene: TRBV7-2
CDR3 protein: CASSLSSYEQYF

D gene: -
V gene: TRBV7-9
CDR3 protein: CASSFSPKDFYNEQFF

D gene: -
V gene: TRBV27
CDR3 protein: CASWGSPYEQYF

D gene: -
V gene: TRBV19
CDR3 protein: CASSIGGVYGYTF

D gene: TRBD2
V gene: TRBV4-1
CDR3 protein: CASSQEGLADNEQFF

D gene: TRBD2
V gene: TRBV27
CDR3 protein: CASSLASGYEQFF

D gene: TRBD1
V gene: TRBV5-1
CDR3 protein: CASSLAGTVGNTIYF

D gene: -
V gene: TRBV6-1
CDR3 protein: CASSEAHGSTQYF

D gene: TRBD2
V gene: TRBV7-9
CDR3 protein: CASSFNANSGGGTGELFF

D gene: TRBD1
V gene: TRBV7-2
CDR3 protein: CASSLGRTGSQPQHF

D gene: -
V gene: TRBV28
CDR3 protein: CASSPGVPYEQYF

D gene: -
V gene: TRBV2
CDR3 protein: CASRVAAGAPHEQYF

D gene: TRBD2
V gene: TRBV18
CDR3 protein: CASSPGLAASYEQYF

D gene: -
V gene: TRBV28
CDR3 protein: CASSLSPLVDTQYF

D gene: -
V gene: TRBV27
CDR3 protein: CASSLRQRETQYF

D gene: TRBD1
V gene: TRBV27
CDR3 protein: CASSAIGTGGPIRYGYTF

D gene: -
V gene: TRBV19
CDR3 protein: CASSIGGRSYEQYF

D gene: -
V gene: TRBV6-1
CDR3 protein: CASSEVVHTVMGAYEQYF

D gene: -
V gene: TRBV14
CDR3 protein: CASSQISSSSGANVLTF

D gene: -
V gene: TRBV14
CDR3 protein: CASSPSASAYNEQFF

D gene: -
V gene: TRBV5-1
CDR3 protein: CASSLEDSQETQYF

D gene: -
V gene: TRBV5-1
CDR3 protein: CASSPSPAFSTDTQYF

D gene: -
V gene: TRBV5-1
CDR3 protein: CASSLGNTGELFF